This entry describes one T cell receptor beta chain. Its specificity is not known. These data come from a study of cytomegalovirus exposure and HLA in healthy donors. General study findings and limits: Within the approximately 110 validation repertoires, first-cohort TCR clusters tended to co-occur, according to a later analysis. Three chains linked to CMV were shown in vitro to be specific for CMV antigens. The classifier reportedly diagnosed cytomegalovirus status with high specificity and sensitivity. The majority of TCR sequences were rare, yet some public TCRs appeared in many donors.

The data were produced by immunoSEQ multiplex PCR, yet TCRdb's version contains in-frame clones alone and is incomplete. Of 55,000 to 65,000 clones listed, around nine tenths are singletons. This sequence originates from a man younger than 30 in good health and CMV-seronegative. The sequenced sample was PBMCs.

The CDR3 DNA sequence: TGTGCCAGCACAGAAAACTTCGACAGGGTGCAAGGCTATGGCTACACCTTC. Amino acid sequence: CASTENFDRVQGYGYTF. This rearrangement joins TRBV5-6 to TRBJ1-2, with 7 bases matching TRBD1. V lost 6 bases, J lost 4 bases, and 18 bases stayed unmatched. Germline CDR1 SGHDT, CDR2 YYEEEE. The CDR3 is made up of 17 amino acids. The whole variable domain, filled in from reference TRBV5-6 and TRBJ1-2, reads DAGVTQSPTHLIKTRGQQVTLRCSPKSGHDTVSWYQQALGQGPQFIFQYYEEEERQRGNFPDRFSGHQFPNYSSELNVNALLLGDSALYLCASTENFDRVQGYGYTFGSGTRLTVV.